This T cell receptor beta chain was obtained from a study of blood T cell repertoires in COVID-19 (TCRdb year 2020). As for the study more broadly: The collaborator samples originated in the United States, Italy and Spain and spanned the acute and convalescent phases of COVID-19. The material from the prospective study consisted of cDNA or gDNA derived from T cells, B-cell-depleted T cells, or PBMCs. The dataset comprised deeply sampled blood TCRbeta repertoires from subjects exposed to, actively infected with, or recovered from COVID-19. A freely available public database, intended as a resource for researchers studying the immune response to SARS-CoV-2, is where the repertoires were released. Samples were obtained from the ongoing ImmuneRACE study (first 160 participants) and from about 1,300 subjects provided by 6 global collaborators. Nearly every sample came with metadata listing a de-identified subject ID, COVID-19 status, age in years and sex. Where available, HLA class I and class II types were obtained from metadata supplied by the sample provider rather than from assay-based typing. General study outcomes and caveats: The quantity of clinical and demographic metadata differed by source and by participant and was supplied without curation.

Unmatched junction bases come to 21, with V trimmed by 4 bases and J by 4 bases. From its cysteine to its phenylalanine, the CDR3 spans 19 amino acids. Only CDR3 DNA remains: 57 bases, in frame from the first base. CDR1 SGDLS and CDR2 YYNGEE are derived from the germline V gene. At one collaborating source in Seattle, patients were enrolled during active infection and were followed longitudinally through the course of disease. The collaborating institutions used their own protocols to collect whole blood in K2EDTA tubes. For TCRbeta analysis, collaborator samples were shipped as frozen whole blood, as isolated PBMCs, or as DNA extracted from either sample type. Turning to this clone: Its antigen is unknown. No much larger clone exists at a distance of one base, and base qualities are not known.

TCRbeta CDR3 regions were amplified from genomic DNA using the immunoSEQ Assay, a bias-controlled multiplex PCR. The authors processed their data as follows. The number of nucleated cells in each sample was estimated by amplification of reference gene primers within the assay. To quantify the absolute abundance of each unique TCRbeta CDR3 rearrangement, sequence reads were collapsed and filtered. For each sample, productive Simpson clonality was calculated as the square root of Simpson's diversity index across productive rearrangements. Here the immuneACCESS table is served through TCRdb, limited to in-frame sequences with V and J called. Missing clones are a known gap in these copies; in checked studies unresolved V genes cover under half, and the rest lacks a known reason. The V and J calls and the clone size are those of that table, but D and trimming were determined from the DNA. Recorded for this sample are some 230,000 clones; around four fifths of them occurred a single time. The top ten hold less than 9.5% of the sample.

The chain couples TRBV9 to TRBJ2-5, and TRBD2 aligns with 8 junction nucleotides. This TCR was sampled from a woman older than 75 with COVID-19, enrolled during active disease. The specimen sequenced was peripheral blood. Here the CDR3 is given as CASSPWAGGASPGGETQYF. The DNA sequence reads TGTGCCAGCAGCCCCTGGGCCGGGGGGGCCTCCCCGGGGGGAGAGACCCAGTACTTC.